The next 8 T cell receptor beta chains were all read from a single sample in a study of shared clonotypes between healthy human individuals. TCRdb's copy holds only in-frame clones and misses some; the assay was immunoSEQ multiplex PCR. The data contain 2 million to 2.5 million clones, almost 96% of them singletons. Sequencing input: naive CD4+ T cells sorted from blood. Subset denoted: CD45RA+ positively selected. These receptors were taken from a man aged 18 to 30 in good health.

This clone is a singleton in its sample. This sequence joins TRBV7-9 and TRBJ2-5, with D maybe TRBD2 (5 bases). Per the germline V gene, CDR1 is SEHNR and CDR2 is FQNEAQ (reference sequence). Trimming pared 6 bases from V and 2 bases from J, leaving 13 bases between. The CDR3 contains 14 residues. The CDR3 DNA reads TGTGCCAGCAGTGTACGTACGGGGCAAGAGACCCAGTACTTC. Protein: CASSVRTGQETQYF.

The rearrangement links TRBV7-2 to TRBJ1-2, with D maybe TRBD1 (5 bases). Germline CDR1 is SGHTA and CDR2 is FQGNSA. The CDR3 is 14 residues long. V dropped 5 bases and J dropped 7 bases, with 17 bases sitting between them. The CDR3 DNA reads as TGTGCCAGCAGCCCCGGGACCCGGGACGGTGGCTACACCTTC. Translating gives CASSPGTRDGGYTF.

This chain connects TRBV10-3 to TRBJ2-7, with 9 bases matching TRBD1. J was trimmed by 2 bases and V by 4 bases; bases with no gene match: 12. The CDR3 is 17 amino acids. Germline values: CDR1 ENHRY, CDR2 SYGVKD. Written as DNA, the CDR3 is TGTGCCATCAGTGGGCCGGGGCCCGGGACAGGGCCCTACGAGCAGTACTTC. Protein product: CAISGPGPGTGPYEQYF.

The chain employs TRBV30 and TRBJ1-6, with 7 positions matching TRBD1. Germline V CDR1 and CDR2: GTSNPN, SVGIG (reference sequence). The CDR3 has 13 residues. J gave up 10 bases and V 5 bases, and 8 bases lay outside the gene matches. CDR3 sequence reads: CAWVLQGGSPLHF. The DNA of the CDR3 is TGTGCCTGGGTCCTTCAGGGGGGATCACCCCTCCACTTT.

This sequence joins TRBV7-2 and TRBJ2-5; D might be TRBD1 (6 bases). The V end was cut by 5 bases, the J end by 2 bases, with 18 bases between. Germline V gene lookup returns CDR1 SGHTA and CDR2 FQGNSA. The CDR3 length is 16 residues. CDR3 sequence (DNA): TGTGCCAGCAGCAGTGTCAGGGGCATCTTACAAGAGACCCAGTACTTC. Encoded protein: CASSSVRGILQETQYF.

In regard to this clone: Other nucleotide sequences from this sample produce the same CDR3. This chain uses TRBV5-1 with TRBJ2-1; D gene ambiguous. The V end lost 1 base, the J end lost 5 bases, and 4 bases lay between the germline ends. The CDR3 contains 12 residues. Germline CDR1 reads SGHRS; CDR2 reads YFSETQ. CDR3 region: CASSLRDNEQFF. The CDR3 DNA is TGCGCCAGCAGCTTGAGGGACAATGAGCAGTTCTTC.

The chain uses TRBV5-1 and TRBJ1-6; 7 nucleotides align to TRBD1. CDR1 and CDR2 from the germline V gene are SGHRS and YFSETQ. The CDR3 totals 18 residues. Trimming at V came to 0 bases and at J to 8 bases, leaving 14 bases not matched to a gene. The chain's CDR3 is CASSLAASGRGGDSPLHF. The CDR3 DNA sequence: TGCGCCAGCAGCTTGGCCGCCTCCGGACGAGGGGGCGATTCACCCCTCCACTTT.

The gene calls are TRBV11-3 and TRBJ1-2; 12 nucleotides match TRBD1. Per germline, CDR1 SGHNT and CDR2 YENEEA. There are 17 residues in the CDR3. V gave up 1 base and J gave up 4 bases; unmatched junction bases: 7. CDR3 DNA sequence: TGTGCCAGCAGCTTAGGATGGGGGACAGGGGGCGTCTATGGCTACACCTTC. It encodes CASSLGWGTGGVYGYTF.